These 26 T cell receptor beta chains were sequenced from one sample in a study of blood T cells in healthy people across ages (dated by TCRdb to between 2014 and 2017). Preparation of the library involved 5' RACE. The sequencing machine was an Illumina HiSeq 2500. A second PCR of about 6 to 11 cycles was run with a J-beta primer mix and a sample-barcoded 5' primer. TCRdb handled the public reads itself, with Q25 trimming in fastp and clone calling in MiXCR, and kept productive beta chains. Rows merge per CDR3 protein into single entries with the most common DNA and genes. The sample data list about 640,000 distinct CDR3 sequences, and around 54% of these were observed just once. 30% to 45% of the sample goes to the ten largest clones. Sequenced input: blood. The receptors derive from a man aged 55 to 70 in good health.

The chain recombines TRBV3-1 with TRBJ1-3; maybe TRBD1 (5 bases). CDR3 size: 15 residues. The germline CDR1 and CDR2 sequences are LGHDT and YNNKEL (reference sequence). V was cut by 6 bases and J by 0 bases, with 12 bases left in between. The CDR3 nucleotides are TGTGCCAGCAGGGGAGGAGGGGTCTCTGGAAACACCATATATTTT. Amino acid sequence: CASRGGGVSGNTIYF. Full variable domain (outside the CDR3, taken from reference TRBV3-1 and TRBJ1-3): DTAVSQTPKYLVTQMGNDKSIKCEQNLGHDTMYWYKQDSKKFLKIMFSYNNKELIINETVPNRFSPKSPDKAHLNLHINSLELGDSAVYFCASRGGGVSGNTIYFGEGSWLTVV.

A word on this clonotype: One base away lies a much larger clone, so this may be a sequencing read error. This sequence joins TRBV9 and TRBJ2-1, with 11 bases fitting TRBD1. This CDR3 is 13 amino acids long. The germline CDR1 and CDR2 sequences are SGDLS and YYNGEE. The CDR3 DNA is TGTGTCAGCAGCAGGGACAGGGGGAATGAGCAGTTCTTC. As protein: CVSSRDRGNEQFF.

This clonotype turned up a few times. J is TRBJ2-1 and V is TRBV6-2 or TRBV6-3; tentative D call: TRBD1 (8 bases). Germline V gene data show CDR1 as MNHEY and CDR2 as SVGEGT. V lost 5 bases and J lost 7, with 18 bases in between. This CDR3 spans 15 amino acids. For the CDR3, the DNA is TGTGCCAGCAGTCTCGACAGGGGAGGGATAAATGAGCAGTTCTTC. It encodes CASSLDRGGINEQFF.

A single count supports this clonotype. A read error may produce the germline difference seen at one junction end. The chain joins TRBV20-1 to TRBJ2-1, with D perhaps assigned TRBD1 or TRBD2 (5 bases each). The V gene's germline CDR1 is DFQATT and CDR2 SNEGSKA (reference sequence). The CDR3 covers 14 residues. The CDR3 coding sequence is TGCATTGCTAGCCGCGGAGGTACAGGCAATGAGCAGTTCTTC. Translating it yields CIASRGGTGNEQFF.

This clonotype has only a few counts. The CDR3 loop reads CASSLGPNTDTQYF. CDR3 bases: TGTGCCAGCAGCTTAGGACCAAACACAGATACGCAGTATTTT. The gene calls are TRBV7-6 and TRBJ2-3, with no clear D. This CDR3 is 14 amino acids long. CDR1 and CDR2 (germline): SGHVS, FNYEAQ. V lost 1 base to trimming and J lost 2 bases, with 7 bases between them.

The genes are TRBV28 and TRBJ1-5; 10 bases align to TRBD1. Germline lookup yields CDR1 MDHEN and CDR2 SYDVKM. CDR3 length: 18 residues. V gave up 6 bases and J gave up 0 bases; unmatched junction bases: 11. CDR3 in amino acids: CASSSPGQGRHSNQPQHF. Here the CDR3 DNA reads TGTGCCAGCAGCTCTCCGGGACAGGGGCGCCATAGCAATCAGCCCCAGCATTTT.

The V call is TRBV20-1, the J call TRBJ1-6, with a possible D match to TRBD1 (6 bases). Trimming stripped 3 bases from V and 7 bases from J, with 16 bases between. The germline CDR1 and CDR2 sequences are DFQATT and SNEGSKA (reference sequence). The CDR3 loop spans 15 amino acids. The CDR3 nucleotides are TGCAGTGCTAGTACCTTTGGGGGCGAGAATTCACCCCTCCACTTT. Residues: CSASTFGGENSPLHF.

A remark on this clonotype: This may arise from a read error, as a much more abundant clone is one base away. The chain links TRBV2 to TRBJ2-5; 12 nucleotides agree with TRBD2. The CDR3 loop spans 15 amino acids. CDR1 and CDR2 from the germline V gene are SNHLY and FYNNEI. Trimming removed 4 bases from V and 1 base from J; junction bases left unmatched: 1. As DNA, the CDR3 is TGTGCCAGCAGTGGGACTAGCGGGGCCCAAGAGACCCAGTACTTC. As protein: CASSGTSGAQETQYF.

This chain connects TRBV7-9 to TRBJ2-2; D is perhaps TRBD2 (6 bases). From germline, CDR1 is SEHNR and CDR2 FQNEAQ (reference sequence). This CDR3 comprises 15 residues. V was shortened by 3 bases and J by 5 bases, with 13 bases between the two germline ends. CDR3 loop: CASSLGLVETGELFF. CDR3 DNA: TGTGCCAGCAGCTTGGGACTCGTAGAAACCGGGGAGCTGTTTTTT.

CDR3 sequence (DNA): TGTGCCAGCAGCCCAGACACGGTTTACACTGAAGCTTTCTTT. It translates to CASSPDTVYTEAFF. The V and J genes are TRBV3-1 and TRBJ1-1; unclear D gene. Germline assignment: CDR1 LGHDT and CDR2 YNNKEL (reference sequence). The CDR3 is made up of 14 amino acids. The ends were cut back, 4 bases at V and 3 bases at J, with 12 bases in the middle.

This CDR3 is CASSHNALLDQPQHF. CDR3 DNA sequence: TGTGCCAGCAGCCACAACGCCCTACTCGATCAGCCCCAGCATTTT. This chain connects TRBV12-3 or TRBV12-4 to TRBJ1-5; no definite D call. This CDR3 contains 15 residues. With 6 bases removed from V and 5 bases from J, the gap between germline ends came to 17 bases.

The chain couples TRBV7-2 to TRBJ2-1, with D perhaps matching TRBD2 (6 bases). The V gene lost 2 bases and the J gene lost 7 bases, with 15 bases spanning the gap. CDR3 size: 15 residues. Germline V gene sequence: CDR1 SGHTA, CDR2 FQGNSA. CDR3 bases: TGTGCCAGCAGCTTATTCCGGGGGAGATGGAATGAGCAGTTCTTC. It specifies CASSLFRGRWNEQFF. Based on the CDR3 plus reference TRBV7-2 and TRBJ2-1, the full variable domain is GAGVSQSPSNKVTEKGKDVELRCDPISGHTALYWYRQSLGQGLEFLIYFQGNSAPDKSGLPSDRFSAERTGGSVSTLTIQRTQQEDSAVYLCASSLFRGRWNEQFFGPGTRLTVL.

The chain couples TRBV20-1 to TRBJ2-3; 7 bases align to TRBD2. Per germline, CDR1 DFQATT and CDR2 SNEGSKA (reference sequence). Trimming cost V 6 bases and J 2 bases; bases outside gene matches: 8. The CDR3 length is 14 residues. Here the CDR3 reads CSAGTTPTTDTQYF. CDR3 sequence (DNA): TGCAGTGCCGGGACTACCCCCACCACAGATACGCAGTATTTT.

J is TRBJ2-1 and V is TRBV6-1; 8 positions match TRBD2. J was trimmed by 5 bases and V by 6 bases; bases with no gene match: 6. CDR3 length equals 14 residues. Germline values: CDR1 MNHNS, CDR2 SASEGT. The chain's CDR3 is CASRELADNNEQFF. The DNA for the CDR3 is TGTGCCAGCAGGGAACTAGCGGACAACAATGAGCAGTTCTTC.

The table lists this clonotype with a few counts. The chain combines TRBV29-1 with TRBJ2-6, with 7 bases fitting TRBD1. The CDR3 runs to 16 residues. Germline V gene sequence: CDR1 SQVTM, CDR2 ANQGSEA. V lost 4 bases and J lost 0; bases outside the gene matches: 6. This CDR3 reads CSVARDRSSGANVLTF. In nucleotides, the CDR3 is TGCAGCGTTGCCCGGGACAGAAGCTCTGGGGCCAACGTCCTGACTTTC. Supplemented by reference TRBV29-1 and TRBJ2-6, the full variable domain reads SAVISQKPSRDICQRGTSLTIQCQVDSQVTMMFWYRQQPGQSLTLIATANQGSEATYESGFVIDKFPISRPNLTFSTLTVSNMSPEDSSIYLCSVARDRSSGANVLTFGAGSRLTVL.

This sequence joins TRBV20-1 and TRBJ2-7, with 9 bases lining up with TRBD2. The CDR3 has 14 residues. The trim removed 3 bases at V and 2 bases at J, leaving 5 bases unmatched. Germline V gene lookup returns CDR1 DFQATT and CDR2 SNEGSKA (reference sequence). The CDR3 spells CSARGAGGTYEQYF. The CDR3 nucleotides read TGCAGTGCTAGGGGCGCGGGAGGGACCTACGAGCAGTACTTC.

The chain joins TRBV3-1 to TRBJ2-1; TRBD1 matches at 10 bases. Losses at the gene ends were 7 bases for V and 7 bases for J; bases not matched to a gene: 10. From germline, CDR1 is LGHDT and CDR2 YNNKEL (reference sequence). This CDR3 has 15 residues. CDR3 nucleotides: TGTGCCAGCAAGAACCGGGGACAGGGGTCAAATGAGCAGTTCTTC. Residues: CASKNRGQGSNEQFF.

The J gene is TRBJ1-4, the V gene TRBV20-1, with 9 bases lining up with TRBD1. The CDR3 totals 14 residues. The germline CDR1 and CDR2 sequences are DFQATT and SNEGSKA (reference sequence). The V segment lost 6 bases and the J segment 0 bases; nucleotides outside the gene matches: 2. CDR3 DNA sequence: TGCAGTGCGACAGGGGGGGCAACTAATGAAAAACTGTTTTTT. Its translation is CSATGGATNEKLFF.

This clonotype was seen ten or more times. V usage is TRBV15 and J usage is TRBJ1-1; 7 nucleotides match TRBD1. The germline V gene has CDR1 LNHNV and CDR2 YYDKDF (reference sequence). The junction had 7 bases not matched to a gene; V was cut back by 2 bases and J by 7 bases. This CDR3 is 14 amino acids long. As DNA, the CDR3 is TGTGCCACCAGCAGACACAGGGGCCGGGGTGAAGCTTTCTTT. Protein product: CATSRHRGRGEAFF. The entire variable domain, with the rest obtained from reference TRBV15 and TRBJ1-1, is as follows: DAMVIQNPRYQVTQFGKPVTLSCSQTLNHNVMYWYQQKSSQAPKLLFHYYDKDFNNEADTPDNFQSRRPNTSFCFLDIRSPGLGDTAMYLCATSRHRGRGEAFFGQGTRLTVV.

The chain combines TRBV6-2 or TRBV6-3 with TRBJ1-4; D remains ambiguous. Germline V gene lookup returns CDR1 MNHEY and CDR2 SVGEGT. Trimming left V 5 bases short and J 5 bases short, with 12 bases between. The CDR3 runs to 14 residues. CDR3 sequence: CASSGLAGNEKLFF. In DNA form, the CDR3 reads TGTGCCAGCAGTGGACTCGCGGGAAATGAAAAACTGTTTTTT.

The DNA of the CDR3 is TGTGCCAGCAGTTATCTGTCCGGGGTCGAGGGAGATACGCAGTATTTT. Its protein product is CASSYLSGVEGDTQYF. V and J are TRBV6-6 and TRBJ2-3, with a weak D call TRBD2 (5 bases). The CDR3 extends over 16 amino acids. V shed 3 bases and J shed 5 bases, with 18 bases lying between them. In germline, CDR1 is MNHNY, CDR2 SVGAGI (reference sequence).

V is TRBV2 and J is TRBJ2-1; TRBD1 agrees at 7 bases. CDR3 length: 12 residues. Germline V gives CDR1 SNHLY, CDR2 FYNNEI. The ends lost 6 bases at V and 6 bases at J; junction bases unmatched: 2. In DNA form, the CDR3 reads TGTGCCAGCAGATCAGGGGGCAATGAGCAGTTCTTC. Translated: CASRSGGNEQFF.

A remark on this clonotype: A read error is possible here, since a much larger clone lies one base away. The chain joins TRBV6-6 to TRBJ2-2; D possibly corresponds to TRBD2 (6 bases). Germline loops: CDR1 MNHNY, CDR2 SVGAGI (reference sequence). Deletions cut 7 bases from V and 4 bases from J, with 16 bases between. This CDR3 contains 15 residues. CDR3 loop: CASTDIGGLTGELFF. DNA of the CDR3: TGTGCCAGCACCGATATCGGGGGTCTCACCGGGGAGCTGTTTTTT.

V and J are TRBV9 and TRBJ2-6; weak D call: TRBD2 (5 bases). This CDR3 is built from 16 residues. Germline assignment: CDR1 SGDLS and CDR2 YYNGEE. V was cut by 0 bases and J by 4 bases, with 11 bases left in between. This CDR3 is CASSVGRGSGANVLTF. CDR3 nucleotides: TGTGCCAGCAGCGTAGGGAGAGGGTCCGGGGCCAACGTCCTGACTTTC. Combining the CDR3 with reference TRBV9 and TRBJ2-6 gives the whole variable domain DSGVTQTPKHLITATGQRVTLRCSPRSGDLSVYWYQQSLDQGLQFLIQYYNGEERAKGNILERFSAQQFPDLHSELNLSSLELGDSALYFCASSVGRGSGANVLTFGAGSRLTVL.

This clonotype was seen just once. The genes are TRBV20-1 and TRBJ2-3, with D perhaps given as TRBD1 or TRBD2 (5 bases each). The germline V gene encodes CDR1 DFQATT and CDR2 SNEGSKA (reference sequence). Trimming stripped 3 bases from V and 2 bases from J, with 12 bases between. This CDR3 has 14 residues. The CDR3 loop is CSARVPGLTDTQYF. The CDR3 DNA follows: TGCAGTGCTAGGGTCCCGGGGCTCACAGATACGCAGTATTTT.

This chain joins TRBV2 and TRBJ1-2; 8 bases agree with TRBD1. The CDR3 is 14 amino acids. Unmatched junction bases numbered 1, after V lost 2 bases and J lost 2 bases. The germline V gene encodes CDR1 SNHLY and CDR2 FYNNEI. The CDR3 DNA is TGTGCCAGCAGTGAAAGGACAGGGAACTATGGCTACACCTTC. Amino acid sequence: CASSERTGNYGYTF.